A single sample gave rise to the 14 T cell receptor beta chains below, sequenced in a study of T cells expressing NK-cell markers. TCRdb re-called the 5' RACE reads and shows each CDR3 protein once, DNA omitted. This sample's table has about 190,000 distinct CDR3 sequences. Sequencing was done on a sample of blood T cells: a sorted CD56 or NKG2C T cell subset, CD4+ or CD8+ T cells, or bulk PBMC T cells (not recorded which). These receptors all come from a man between 18 and 69 years old in good health.

The rearrangement uses TRBV19 and TRBJ1-6; TCRdb reports TRBD1, a call that lacks DNA to check it against. The CDR3 extends over 12 amino acids. The germline gives CDR1 LNHDA, CDR2 SQIVND (reference sequence). The CDR3 is CATGQGNSPLHF.

The rearrangement uses TRBV6-5 and TRBJ1-3. CDR3 size: 12 residues. The germline gives CDR1 MNHEY, CDR2 SVGAGI. This chain's CDR3 is CASSDWGNTIYF.

The V call is TRBV7-6, the J call TRBJ1-3; no DNA is available, so the TRBD1 call from TCRdb remains unchecked. CDR3 length equals 15 residues. Germline V CDR1 and CDR2: SGHVS, FNYEAQ. CDR3 protein: CASSPPGGAGNTIYF.

This rearrangement joins TRBV11-2 to TRBJ2-1; checking the TCRdb D call of TRBD1 is not possible without DNA. The length of the CDR3 is 21 residues. CDR1 and CDR2 (germline): SGHAT, FQNNGV. The CDR3 region is CASSFSVYRSDPTTQYNEQFF.

The J gene is TRBJ2-1, the V gene TRBV3-1; TCRdb's D call, TRBD2, is unchecked because there is no DNA. Germline V gene lookup returns CDR1 LGHDT and CDR2 YNNKEL (reference sequence). The CDR3 runs to 14 residues. The CDR3 is CASSQGAGVGEQFF.

The chain combines TRBV27 with TRBJ2-1; TCRdb's assignment of TRBD2 cannot be checked, as there is no DNA. CDR1 and CDR2 from the germline V gene are MNHEY and SMNVEV (reference sequence). The CDR3 has 17 residues. The CDR3 is CASSPVSSGGIYNEQFF.

This chain joins TRBV7-3 and TRBJ2-1; the D call of TRBD2 rests on TCRdb alone, since no DNA is present to check it. Germline lookup yields CDR1 SGHTA and CDR2 FQGTGA. This CDR3 has 14 amino acids. CDR3 in amino acids: CASSLGLAPFEQFF.

The chain combines TRBV9 with TRBJ2-5; the TCRdb D gene call, TRBD1, has no DNA to confirm it. Per the germline V gene, CDR1 is SGDLS and CDR2 is YYNGEE. The CDR3 length is 16 residues. Here the CDR3 reads CASSPTGTALQETQYF.

The rearrangement uses TRBV9 and TRBJ2-5; lacking DNA, the TRBD2 call made by TCRdb goes unchecked. This CDR3 comprises 15 residues. Germline lookup yields CDR1 SGDLS and CDR2 YYNGEE. CDR3 region: CASSVGSSGVETQYF.

The rearrangement links TRBV2 to TRBJ2-5; TCRdb's D gene call, TRBD1, goes unchecked for lack of DNA. CDR1 is SNHLY and CDR2 is FYNNEI in the germline V gene. The length of the CDR3 is 15 residues. The CDR3 protein is CASSEPDRGRETQYF.

The rearrangement joins TRBV20-1 to TRBJ1-5; TCRdb's assignment of TRBD1 cannot be checked, as there is no DNA. CDR3 length equals 16 residues. Looked up from germline, CDR1 is DFQATT and CDR2 is SNEGSKA (reference sequence). CDR3 in amino acids: CSARDRGPGGNQPQHF.

J is TRBJ2-5 and V is TRBV20-1; TCRdb's D gene call, TRBD2, goes unchecked for lack of DNA. Germline CDR1 reads DFQATT; CDR2 reads SNEGSKA (reference sequence). The CDR3 has 16 residues. The CDR3 spells CSARSNRGLAGETQYF.

V is TRBV7-6 and J is TRBJ1-2. Germline V gene data show CDR1 as SGHVS and CDR2 as FNYEAQ. The CDR3 spans 14 residues. The CDR3 reads CASSSSQVRDGYTF.

The V gene is TRBV2, the J gene TRBJ2-7; TCRdb selects TRBD1, and the lack of DNA leaves this call unchecked. The CDR3 totals 14 residues. Germline V lookup: CDR1 SNHLY, CDR2 FYNNEI. The CDR3 loop reads CASAPGGLGDEQYF.